A selection of T cell receptor beta chains follows, all from one sample in a study of beta chain features in type 1 diabetes. Method: immunoSEQ multiplex PCR; TCRdb's copy keeps in-frame clones and lacks some. This sample has about 53,000 clones, with roughly 50% found just once. Sequenced: Tregs from blood. These receptors all stem from a woman aged 40 to 50 with type 1 diabetes. Each CDR3 is given with its conserved first and last residue. A D gene is named only where the DNA matches it firmly. Size tells how often a clone was seen (once, few, many) or the class of an expanded clone, and some rows leave it out.

J: TRBJ1-2; size: NA; D: TRBD1; V: TRBV28; CDR3: CASQTGAGYTF; DNA: TGTGCCAGCCAAACAGGGGCTGGCTACACCTTC
J: TRBJ2-7; size: few; D: NA; V: TRBV5-1; CDR3: CASSLAGEIYEQYF; DNA: TGCGCCAGCAGCTTGGCCGGAGAAATCTACGAGCAGTACTTC
J: TRBJ2-1; size: NA; D: TRBD2; V: TRBV7-3; CDR3: CASSLRGSGRVDEQFF; DNA: TGTGCCAGCAGCTTACGAGGTAGCGGGAGGGTCGATGAGCAGTTCTTC
J: TRBJ1-6; size: NA; D: NA; V: TRBV28; CDR3: CASNPADSPLHF; DNA: TGTGCCAGCAATCCGGCGGATTCACCCCTCCACTTT
J: TRBJ1-1; size: NA; D: NA; V: TRBV19; CDR3: CASKGSGEGTEAFF; DNA: TGTGCCAGTAAGGGGTCAGGGGAAGGCACTGAAGCTTTCTTT
J: TRBJ2-2; size: NA; D: NA; V: TRBV5-1; CDR3: CASSGGTANTGELFF; DNA: TGCGCCAGCAGCGGGGGGACAGCGAACACCGGGGAGCTGTTTTTT
J: TRBJ2-7; size: few; D: TRBD1; V: TRBV5-1; CDR3: CASSPYHTGQGYEQYF; DNA: TGCGCCAGCAGCCCCTATCATACGGGACAGGGCTACGAGCAGTACTTC
J: TRBJ1-1; size: NA; D: TRBD1; V: TRBV29-1; CDR3: CSAGAKGASVLNTEAFF; DNA: TGCAGCGCGGGGGCTAAGGGGGCTTCGGTCCTTAACACTGAAGCTTTCTTT
J: TRBJ1-1; size: NA; D: NA; V: TRBV7-2; CDR3: CASSFLLRRRDTEAFF; DNA: TGTGCCAGCAGCTTTCTTTTGAGGAGAAGAGACACTGAAGCTTTCTTT
J: TRBJ1-2; size: NA; D: NA; V: TRBV4-3; CDR3: CASSQGPGGGYTF; DNA: TGCGCCAGCAGCCAAGGGCCGGGGGGAGGCTACACCTTC
J: TRBJ2-1; size: few; D: TRBD2; V: TRBV7-3; CDR3: CASSWTSWDEQFF; DNA: TGTGCCAGCAGCTGGACTAGTTGGGATGAGCAGTTCTTC
J: TRBJ2-3; size: NA; D: NA; V: TRBV7-2; CDR3: CASSLGLSDTQYF; DNA: TGTGCCAGCAGCTTAGGACTATCAGATACGCAGTATTTT
J: TRBJ1-2; size: NA; D: NA; V: TRBV7-9; CDR3: CASSAAGYGYTF; DNA: TGTGCCAGCAGCGCAGCGGGTTATGGCTACACCTTC
J: TRBJ1-2; size: few; D: TRBD1; V: TRBV5-1; CDR3: CASRSGGDYGYTF; DNA: TGCGCCAGCAGGTCAGGGGGCGACTATGGCTACACCTTC
J: TRBJ2-3; size: NA; D: TRBD1; V: TRBV15; CDR3: CATSRWTGGPNTQYF; DNA: TGTGCCACCAGCAGATGGACAGGTGGACCTAATACGCAGTATTTT
J: TRBJ2-1; size: NA; D: TRBD2; V: TRBV9; CDR3: CASSVSFSGRAAEQFF; DNA: TGTGCCAGCAGCGTATCCTTTAGCGGGAGGGCCGCTGAGCAGTTCTTC
J: TRBJ1-2; size: NA; D: NA; V: TRBV19; CDR3: CASTPLQGSYGYTF; DNA: TGTGCCAGTACCCCACTCCAGGGAAGCTATGGCTACACCTTC
J: TRBJ1-2; size: NA; D: NA; V: TRBV19; CDR3: CASSITGTPNYGYTF; DNA: TGTGCCAGTAGTATTACCGGGACTCCTAACTATGGCTACACCTTC
J: TRBJ2-7; size: NA; D: TRBD1; V: TRBV5-1; CDR3: CASSLVGTGVSYEQYF; DNA: TGCGCCAGCAGCTTGGTGGGGACAGGGGTTTCCTACGAGCAGTACTTC
J: TRBJ2-1; size: few; D: NA; V: TRBV7-2; CDR3: CASSSPHRGHNEQFF; DNA: TGTGCCAGCAGCTCCCCCCATAGGGGCCACAATGAGCAGTTCTTC
J: TRBJ1-1; size: NA; D: TRBD1; V: TRBV20-1; CDR3: CSAERDSEAFF; DNA: TGCAGTGCCGAACGGGACAGTGAAGCTTTCTTT
J: TRBJ2-3; size: once; D: TRBD2; V: TRBV18; CDR3: CASSPPAGGTDTQYF; DNA: TGTGCCAGCTCACCACCAGCGGGAGGGACAGATACGCAGTATTTT
J: TRBJ2-2; size: NA; D: TRBD2; V: TRBV5-1; CDR3: CASSFSGPNTGELFF; DNA: TGCGCCAGCAGCTTTAGCGGGCCAAACACCGGGGAGCTGTTTTTT
J: TRBJ2-7; size: NA; D: NA; V: TRBV7-9; CDR3: CASSPQSGLIFYEQYF; DNA: TGTGCCAGCAGCCCGCAATCCGGACTTATATTTTACGAGCAGTACTTC
J: TRBJ1-1; size: few; D: NA; V: TRBV5-8; CDR3: CASSLLRSMNTEAFF; DNA: TGTGCCAGCAGCTTGCTCCGGTCCATGAACACTGAAGCTTTCTTT
J: TRBJ2-1; size: NA; D: TRBD1; V: TRBV25-1; CDR3: CASSRQGSYNEQFF; DNA: TGTGCCAGCAGCAGACAGGGCTCCTACAATGAGCAGTTCTTC
J: TRBJ2-3; size: few; D: NA; V: TRBV19; CDR3: CASSKGIRNTDTQYF; DNA: TGTGCCAGTAGTAAGGGGATTCGAAACACAGATACGCAGTATTTT
J: TRBJ1-5; size: few; D: TRBD1; V: TRBV4-1; CDR3: CASSQGTGQGVRNQPQHF; DNA: TGCGCCAGCAGCCAAGGAACGGGACAGGGAGTGCGCAATCAGCCCCAGCATTTT
J: TRBJ1-2; size: NA; D: TRBD1; V: TRBV28; CDR3: CASTTPGQGNYGYTF; DNA: TGTGCCAGCACCACACCGGGACAGGGGAACTATGGCTACACCTTC
J: TRBJ2-7; size: NA; D: NA; V: TRBV18; CDR3: CASSSTGGGSYEQYF; DNA: TGTGCCAGCTCATCTACGGGTGGAGGCTCCTACGAGCAGTACTTC
J: TRBJ2-3; size: NA; D: NA; V: TRBV18; CDR3: CASSPEFLSTDTQYF; DNA: TGTGCCAGCTCACCCGAGTTTCTTAGCACAGATACGCAGTATTTT
J: TRBJ2-5; size: NA; D: TRBD1; V: TRBV2; CDR3: CASRPFPGQGGETQYF; DNA: TGTGCCAGCAGGCCCTTTCCGGGACAGGGAGGAGAGACCCAGTACTTC
J: TRBJ2-5; size: NA; D: TRBD2; V: TRBV28; CDR3: CATGLAGVLETQYF; DNA: TGTGCCACTGGACTAGCGGGAGTTCTGGAGACCCAGTACTTC
J: TRBJ1-1; size: NA; D: TRBD1; V: TRBV11-2; CDR3: CASSSQGAANTEAFF; DNA: TGTGCCAGCAGCTCCCAGGGGGCCGCTAACACTGAAGCTTTCTTT
J: TRBJ2-3; size: few; D: TRBD2; V: TRBV16; CDR3: CASSQSGARLAGDTQYF; DNA: TGTGCCAGCAGCCAATCAGGGGCGCGTCTAGCGGGAGATACGCAGTATTTT
J: TRBJ2-7; size: NA; D: TRBD1; V: TRBV7-2; CDR3: CASSRTGGVSYEQYF; DNA: TGTGCCAGCAGCCGGACAGGGGGGGTCTCCTACGAGCAGTACTTC
J: TRBJ2-5; size: NA; D: NA; V: TRBV19; CDR3: CASSLVGRVQETQYF; DNA: TGTGCCAGTAGCCTCGTCGGCAGGGTCCAAGAGACCCAGTACTTC
J: TRBJ2-5; size: NA; D: TRBD2; V: TRBV7-9; CDR3: CASSLAPGLAGTETQYF; DNA: TGTGCCAGCAGCTTAGCCCCGGGACTAGCGGGAACAGAGACCCAGTACTTC
J: TRBJ2-5; size: NA; D: TRBD2; V: TRBV4-1; CDR3: CASSQDWSGGQETQYF; DNA: TGCGCCAGCAGCCAAGATTGGAGCGGGGGCCAAGAGACCCAGTACTTC
J: TRBJ2-3; size: few; D: TRBD2; V: TRBV5-1; CDR3: CASSLELAGGHAYF; DNA: TGCGCCAGCAGCTTGGAACTAGCGGGAGGGCACGCGTATTTT
J: TRBJ2-7; size: NA; D: NA; V: TRBV9; CDR3: CASSVGGQPYEQYF; DNA: TGTGCCAGCAGCGTAGGTGGGCAGCCCTACGAGCAGTACTTC
J: TRBJ2-1; size: NA; D: TRBD1; V: TRBV5-1; CDR3: CASSSDRVQFF; DNA: TGCGCCAGCAGCTCCGACAGGGTGCAGTTCTTC
J: TRBJ2-7; size: NA; D: TRBD1; V: TRBV29-1; CDR3: CSVGRLVGTGDSYEQYF; DNA: TGCAGCGTTGGTCGGCTTGTCGGGACAGGGGATTCCTACGAGCAGTACTTC
J: TRBJ1-6; size: NA; D: NA; V: TRBV21-1; CDR3: CASSTRRYNSPLHF; DNA: TGTGCCAGCAGCACGCGGCGATATAATTCACCCCTCCACTTT
J: TRBJ2-3; size: few; D: NA; V: TRBV23-1; CDR3: CASSQSKAQGAHTDTQYF; DNA: TGCGCCAGCAGTCAATCGAAGGCACAGGGTGCACACACAGATACGCAGTATTTT
J: TRBJ2-3; size: NA; D: TRBD2; V: TRBV27; CDR3: CASSPRTSGRGTDTQYF; DNA: TGTGCCAGCAGTCCTCGGACTAGCGGTAGGGGCACAGATACGCAGTATTTT
J: TRBJ2-2; size: NA; D: NA; V: TRBV19; CDR3: CASSIFAGELFF; DNA: TGTGCCAGTAGTATATTTGCGGGCGAGCTGTTTTTT
J: TRBJ1-2; size: NA; D: NA; V: TRBV28; CDR3: CASSSGQNSYYGYTF; DNA: TGTGCCAGCAGTTCAGGACAGAATTCCTACTATGGCTACACCTTC
J: TRBJ1-3; size: once; D: NA; V: TRBV5-6; CDR3: CASSPRSGNTIYF; DNA: TGTGCCAGCAGCCCCAGATCTGGAAACACCATATATTTT
J: TRBJ1-4; size: NA; D: NA; V: TRBV18; CDR3: CASSPDRATNEKLFF; DNA: TGTGCCAGCTCCCCCGACCGCGCAACTAATGAGAAACTGTTTTTT
J: TRBJ1-3; size: NA; D: TRBD1; V: TRBV7-2; CDR3: CASSRGGQGTSGNTIYF; DNA: TGTGCCAGCAGCCGAGGGGGACAGGGTACCTCTGGAAACACCATATATTTT
J: TRBJ1-4; size: few; D: NA; V: TRBV25-1; CDR3: CASRRSMNEKLFF; DNA: TGTGCCAGCAGGAGGTCTATGAATGAAAAACTGTTTTTT
J: TRBJ2-7; size: once; D: TRBD1; V: TRBV6-6; CDR3: CASSYTGDYEQYF; DNA: TGTGCCAGCAGTTACACAGGGGACTACGAGCAGTACTTC
J: TRBJ2-7; size: NA; D: NA; V: TRBV2; CDR3: CASSLPPGYEQYF; DNA: TGTGCCAGCAGTTTGCCACCAGGCTACGAGCAGTACTTC
J: TRBJ2-1; size: many; D: NA; V: TRBV28; CDR3: CASSPRWGDEQFF; DNA: TGTGCCAGCAGCCCGCGTTGGGGAGATGAGCAGTTCTTC
J: TRBJ1-1; size: once; D: NA; V: TRBV18; CDR3: CASSLNRVMNTEAFF; DNA: TGTGCCAGCTCACTTAACAGGGTTATGAACACTGAAGCTTTCTTT
J: TRBJ2-5; size: few; D: NA; V: TRBV28; CDR3: CASTTTSAGGGTQYF; DNA: TGTGCCAGCACCACAACCTCGGCCGGCGGCGGGACCCAGTACTTC